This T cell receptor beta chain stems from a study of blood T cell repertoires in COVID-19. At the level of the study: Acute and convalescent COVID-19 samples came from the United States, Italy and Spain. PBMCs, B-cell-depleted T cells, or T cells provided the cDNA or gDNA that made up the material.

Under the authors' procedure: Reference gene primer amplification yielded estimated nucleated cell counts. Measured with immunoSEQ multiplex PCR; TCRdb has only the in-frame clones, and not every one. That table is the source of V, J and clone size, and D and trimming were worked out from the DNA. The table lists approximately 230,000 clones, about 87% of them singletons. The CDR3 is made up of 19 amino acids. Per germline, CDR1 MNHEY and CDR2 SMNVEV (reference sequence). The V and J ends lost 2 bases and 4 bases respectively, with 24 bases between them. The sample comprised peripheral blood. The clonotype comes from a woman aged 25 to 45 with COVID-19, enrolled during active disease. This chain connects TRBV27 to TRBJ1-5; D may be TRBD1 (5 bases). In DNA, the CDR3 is TGTGCCAGCAGTTTAACGGGAGGACACGGACGTTCGGTGAATCAGCCCCAGCATTTT. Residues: CASSLTGGHGRSVNQPQHF.